Listed here are 8 T cell receptor beta chains from one sample, sequenced in a study of T cell clonality in common variable immunodeficiency. Data came from immunoSEQ multiplex PCR; TCRdb stores just in-frame clones and leaves some out. This sample has approximately 81,000 clones, each found more than once. The sequenced sample consisted of peripheral blood mononuclear cells. The receptors shown here come from a person aged 18 to 75 in good health.

This clone was counted at least ten times. The read is 3 residues too short to cover the CDR3 end, so that end is filled in from the germline J gene. The chain combines TRBV5-5 with TRBJ1-4; D gene ambiguous. This CDR3 region has 15 residues. The V end was cut by 0 bases, the J end by 0 bases, with 6 bases between. Germline lookup yields CDR1 SGHKS and CDR2 YYEKEE (reference sequence). Incomplete CDR3 DNA: TGTGCCAGCAGCTTGGCCAGAACAACTAATGAAAAA. It is translated as CASSLARTTNEK. From start to end, the CDR3 is CASSLARTTNEKLFF.

For this clone: The read ends 3 residues early relative to the CDR3; the germline J gene fills the gap. This chain connects TRBV19 to TRBJ1-5; unclear D gene. Germline loops: CDR1 LNHDA, CDR2 SQIVND (reference sequence). V lost 3 bases and J 2 bases, leaving 11 bases between the germline ends. This CDR3 spans 15 amino acids. Incomplete CDR3 DNA: TGTGCCAGTAGTATTACGGGGAGGGGCAATCAGCCC. Protein: CASSITGRGNQP. The whole CDR3 sequence is CASSITGRGNQPQHF.

The sample holds many counts of this clone. The read is 3 residues too short to cover the CDR3 end, so that end is filled in from the germline J gene. This chain links TRBV6-2 or TRBV6-3 with TRBJ1-1; D unclear. Germline V gives CDR1 MNHEY, CDR2 SVGEGT. The CDR3 sequence is 13 residues long. Trimming pared 7 bases from V and 1 base from J, leaving 10 bases between. The covered CDR3 bases are TGTGCCAGCATCTTACACCCGAACACTGAA. Encoded protein: CASILHPNTE. From start to end, the CDR3 is CASILHPNTEAFF.

Many counts were recorded for this clone. Relative to the germline gene, one junction end is altered; a read error may explain this. The missing CDR3 end, 3 residues past where the read stops, is filled in from the germline J gene. The J gene is TRBJ1-4, the V gene TRBV4-2, with D unresolved. The CDR3 consists of 16 residues. CDR1 is LGHNA and CDR2 is YNFKEQ in the germline V gene. The CDR3 DNA, read in part, is TGCGCCAGCAGCCAAGTCAAAGGTGCAACTAATGAAAAA. Translating it yields CASSQVKGATNEK. The CDR3 in its entirety is CASSQVKGATNEKLFF.

There are many counts of this clone. From the germline J gene comes the end of the CDR3, since the read stops 3 residues before it. The J gene is TRBJ2-5, the V gene TRBV20-1; 9 bases align to TRBD2. The CDR3 contains 15 residues. V dropped 0 bases and J dropped 2; count of bases not matched to a gene: 4. The germline V gene encodes CDR1 DFQATT and CDR2 SNEGSKA (reference sequence). The DNA read from the CDR3 is TGCAGTGCTAGAGATCCTCTAGCGGGACAAGAGACC. Amino acids: CSARDPLAGQET. The whole CDR3 reads CSARDPLAGQETQYF.

This clone was detected ten times or more. CDR3 residues: CASTNGGSGANVLTF. CDR3 bases read: TGTGCCAGCACAAACGGGGGGTCTGGGGCCAACGTC. This chain links TRBV6-2 or TRBV6-3 with TRBJ2-6, with TRBD2 identical over 7 bases. Read coverage stops 3 residues before the CDR3 terminus; the germline J gene supplies the remainder. Germline values: CDR1 MNHEY, CDR2 SVGEGT. Losses at the gene ends were 7 bases for V and 1 base for J; bases not matched to a gene: 4. This CDR3 is built from 15 residues.

This clone was counted at least ten times. The missing CDR3 end, 3 residues past where the read stops, is filled in from the germline J gene. The chain recombines TRBV6-2 or TRBV6-3 with TRBJ2-6; possibly TRBD2 for D (5 bases). The CDR3 loop spans 16 amino acids. Trimming cost V 5 bases and J 0 bases, with 11 bases left between them. CDR1 and CDR2 (germline): MNHEY, SVGEGT. CDR3 region: CASSPTRRSGANVLTF. The CDR3 bases that were read are TGTGCCAGCAGTCCAACTAGGCGCTCTGGGGCCAACGTC.

Many counts were recorded for this clone. The CDR3 extends 3 residues past the end of the read, so its final part is completed from the germline J gene. The rearrangement joins TRBV20-1 to TRBJ2-7; a weak D match, TRBD2 (5 bases). The CDR3 contains 16 residues. Trimming left V 6 bases short and J 6 bases short, with 27 bases between. The germline V gene encodes CDR1 DFQATT and CDR2 SNEGSKA (reference sequence). CDR3 loop: CSATPHRAGRAFEQYF. The sequenced part of the CDR3 DNA is TGCAGTGCAACCCCCCATCGGGCGGGCCGAGCCTTCGAG.